What follows is one T cell receptor beta chain and its context. As yet, its antigen is unknown. The data belong to a study of identifying expanded T cells in peripheral blood. Whole-study results and caveats: Two-week clone count variance significantly increased as total template count grew.

This CDR3 has 11 amino acids. Germline CDR1 is DFQATT and CDR2 is SNEGSKA (reference sequence). V was cut by 6 bases and J by 4 bases, with 10 bases left in between. Produced via immunoSEQ multiplex PCR; TCRdb's table is partial and in-frame only. The table has over 70,000 clones, around nine tenths seen once. The sequenced sample consisted of blood. The chain links TRBV20-1 to TRBJ2-7; D unresolved. The sequence derives from a person between 18 and 75 years old in good health. The DNA for the CDR3 is TGCAGTGCCCTAAGTCGGTACGAGCAGTACTTC. Protein: CSALSRYEQYF.